This TCR beta chain is drawn from a study of T cell responses to AZD1222 COVID-19 vaccine. Regarding the study as a whole: Spike-specific TCR repertoires showed rising breadth and depth after two AZD1222 doses. Donors were largely white British and mainly female; clonal diversity was possibly underestimated. Only a handful of AZD1222 recipients, five to seven in all, had baseline seropositivity. Spike was spanned by vaccine-associated CD4 TCRs, with dominance at 160-218 and 743-854.

In germline, CDR1 is SEHNR, CDR2 FQNEAQ (reference sequence). This CDR3 is 13 amino acids long. V lost 8 bases and J 10 bases, leaving 21 bases between the germline ends. Profiling relied on immunoSEQ multiplex PCR, and the TCRdb table lists in-frame clones only, not all of them. The sample consists of approximately 140,000 clones, around 90% of them appearing once. A note on this clone: Its specificity is unknown.

The gene calls are TRBV7-9 and TRBJ2-7; D could derive from TRBD1 or TRBD2 (5 bases each). This sample comprised peripheral blood, obtained 28 days after the second dose of the MenACWY control vaccine. The clonotype comes from an adult who received the MenACWY meningococcal vaccine as a control. The CDR3 region has the DNA TGTGCCAGCTCCCGGGACCCTCTTCACTATCAGTACTTC. This codes for CASSRDPLHYQYF.